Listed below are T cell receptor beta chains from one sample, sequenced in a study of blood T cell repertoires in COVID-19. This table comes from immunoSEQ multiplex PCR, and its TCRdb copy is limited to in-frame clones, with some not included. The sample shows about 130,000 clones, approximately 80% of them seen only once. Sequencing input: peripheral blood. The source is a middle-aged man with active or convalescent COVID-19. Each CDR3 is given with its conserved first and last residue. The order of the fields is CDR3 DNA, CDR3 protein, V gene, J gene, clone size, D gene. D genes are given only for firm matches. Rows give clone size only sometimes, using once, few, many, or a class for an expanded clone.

TGCGCCAGCAGCTTGGTTGGCCAGGGGGGCACTGAAGCTTTCTTT	CASSLVGQGGTEAFF	TRBV5-1	TRBJ1-1	.	TRBD1
TGTGCCTGGAGTGTCAGAGATACGCAGTATTTT	CAWSVRDTQYF	TRBV30	TRBJ2-3	.	.
TGTGCCAGCAGCGTAGGGGGGGGCGCCACCTACAATGAGCAGTTCTTC	CASSVGGGATYNEQFF	TRBV9	TRBJ2-1	.	.
TGTGCCAGCAGCTCCTTGTACAGGGGAATGAACACTGAAGCTTTCTTT	CASSSLYRGMNTEAFF	TRBV7-3	TRBJ1-1	.	TRBD1
TGTGCCACCAGTGGGGGGGTGGGGCAGCCCCAGCATTTT	CATSGGVGQPQHF	TRBV24-1	TRBJ1-5	.	.
TGTGCCAGCAGCTGGGGACTCCTAAGCAATCAGCCCCAGCATTTT	CASSWGLLSNQPQHF	TRBV6-2/TRBV6-3	TRBJ1-5	.	.
TGTGCCAGCAGCCTTGACAGGGCCTCTGGAAACACCATATATTTT	CASSLDRASGNTIYF	TRBV5-4	TRBJ1-3	.	TRBD1
TGTGCCAGCAGTTACACCCAGGGGGCAAGAGCTTTCTTT	CASSYTQGARAFF	TRBV6-5	TRBJ1-1	.	TRBD1
TGTGCCAGCAGCTTAATGGCGGGAACCTACAATGAGCAGTTCTTC	CASSLMAGTYNEQFF	TRBV7-3	TRBJ2-1	few	.
TGTGCCAGCAGCCTCCTATGGGAGGGCCCCACGGGCTACACCTTC	CASSLLWEGPTGYTF	TRBV14	TRBJ1-2	few	.
TGTGCCAGCATGAGACAGGGACGGAGCACAGATACGCAGTATTTT	CASMRQGRSTDTQYF	TRBV25-1	TRBJ2-3	few	TRBD1
TGTGCCACCAGCCTACTCGGGCGGGTAAAGGCTTTCTTT	CATSLLGRVKAFF	TRBV15	TRBJ1-1	.	.
TGTGCCAGCAGTTTAACGGGGGGGAGCTATGGCTACACCTTC	CASSLTGGSYGYTF	TRBV28	TRBJ1-2	.	.
TGCGCCAGCAGCCTCAGGGGGGAATACACCGGGGAGCTGTTTTTT	CASSLRGEYTGELFF	TRBV4-1	TRBJ2-2	few	.
TGTGCCAGTAGTACTACCGGGACTGGGAAAGAAAAACTGTTTTTT	CASSTTGTGKEKLFF	TRBV19	TRBJ1-4	.	.
TGTGCCAGCAGCTTAGAAGCGACAGGGACCACAGATACGCAGTATTTT	CASSLEATGTTDTQYF	TRBV7-8	TRBJ2-3	.	TRBD1
TGTGCCAGCAGCCCAAACAGACTAGCGGGAGGAGAGACCCAGTACTTC	CASSPNRLAGGETQYF	TRBV7-3	TRBJ2-5	.	TRBD2
TGTGCCAGTAGTCCCAGGGGGCTGAACACCGGGGAGCTGTTTTTT	CASSPRGLNTGELFF	TRBV19	TRBJ2-2	.	TRBD1
TGTGCCAGCAGCGTTGGACAGCTAAGCGTAGCTACGCAGTATTTT	CASSVGQLSVATQYF	TRBV9	TRBJ2-3	.	.
TGTGCCAGCAGCTTTACGACAGGGAAGAACACTGAAGCTTTCTTT	CASSFTTGKNTEAFF	TRBV7-2	TRBJ1-1	.	TRBD1
TGTGCCACCAGCAGAGATCGGGGGATAGAGACCCAGTACTTC	CATSRDRGIETQYF	TRBV15	TRBJ2-5	.	.
TGTGCCAGCAGTATCGGGACATCCTACGAGCAGTACTTC	CASSIGTSYEQYF	TRBV28	TRBJ2-7	.	.
TGTGCCAGCAGCGTAGGTGAGCGTCTTACCTACGAGCAGTACTTC	CASSVGERLTYEQYF	TRBV9	TRBJ2-7	.	.
TGTGCCAGCAGCTTGGGACAGGGGGCCAATCAGCCCCAGCATTTT	CASSLGQGANQPQHF	TRBV7-2	TRBJ1-5	.	TRBD1
TGTGCCAGCAGTGACAGGCAAAACACCGGGGAGCTGTTTTTT	CASSDRQNTGELFF	TRBV6-1	TRBJ2-2	.	.
TGTGCCAGCAGTCGGGACTATTACAACGAGCAGTTCTTC	CASSRDYYNEQFF	TRBV6-5	TRBJ2-1	.	TRBD2
TGTGCCAGTAGCCTCCCCTATGCGACAGGGTTAGGCTACACCTTC	CASSLPYATGLGYTF	TRBV19	TRBJ1-2	many	TRBD1
TGTGCCGCAAGGGGACAGGGAGGTGAAAAACTGTTTTTT	CAARGQGGEKLFF	TRBV2	TRBJ1-4	.	TRBD1
TGCAGCGTTGTAGACGGTACCACTTATGGCTACACCTTC	CSVVDGTTYGYTF	TRBV29-1	TRBJ1-2	.	.
TGTGCCAGCAGTTACTCGGGACATATTAGCAATCAGCCCCAGCATTTT	CASSYSGHISNQPQHF	TRBV6-6	TRBJ1-5	.	.
TGTGCCAGCAGCACTAGCCGACAGGGGTTCACTGAAGCTTTCTTT	CASSTSRQGFTEAFF	TRBV7-9	TRBJ1-1	.	TRBD1
TGTGCCAGCAGCCAATCTTGGGGGACACCTTACTACGAGCAGTACTTC	CASSQSWGTPYYEQYF	TRBV4-2	TRBJ2-7	few	.
TGCGCCAGCAGTGAGCCTAGCGCCGGAAAAGAGACCCAGTACTTC	CASSEPSAGKETQYF	TRBV10-2	TRBJ2-5	once	.